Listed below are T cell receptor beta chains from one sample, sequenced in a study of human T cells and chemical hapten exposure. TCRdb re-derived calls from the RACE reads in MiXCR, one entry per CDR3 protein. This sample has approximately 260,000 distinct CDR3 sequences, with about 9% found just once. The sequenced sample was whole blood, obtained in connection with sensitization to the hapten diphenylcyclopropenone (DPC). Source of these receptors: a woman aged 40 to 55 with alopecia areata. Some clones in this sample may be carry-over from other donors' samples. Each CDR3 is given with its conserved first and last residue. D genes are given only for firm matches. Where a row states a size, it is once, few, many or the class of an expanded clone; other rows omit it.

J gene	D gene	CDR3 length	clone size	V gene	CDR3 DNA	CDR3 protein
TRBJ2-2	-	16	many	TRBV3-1	TGTGCCAGCAGCCACCCTGCCCGGCGGGGAACCGGGGAGCTGTTTTTT	CASSHPARRGTGELFF
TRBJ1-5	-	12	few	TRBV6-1	TGTGCCAGCAGTGAAGATCAGCAGCCCCAGCATTTT	CASSEDQQPQHF
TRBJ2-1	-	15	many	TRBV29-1	TGCAGCGTTAGGACAGGGAGGGTAGGTTACAATGAGCAGTTCTTC	CSVRTGRVGYNEQFF
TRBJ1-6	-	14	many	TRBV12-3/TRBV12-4	TGTGCCAGCAGTTTATCAGGGTCTAATTCACCCCTCCACTTT	CASSLSGSNSPLHF
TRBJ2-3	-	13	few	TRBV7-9	TGTGCCAGCACCAAGGGGCGCACAGATACGCAGTATTTT	CASTKGRTDTQYF
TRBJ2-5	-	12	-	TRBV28	TGTGCCAGCAGAAAGGGCCAAGAGACCCAGTACTTC	CASRKGQETQYF
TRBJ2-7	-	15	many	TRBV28	TGTGCCAGCAGCCTAGCTGGGTACGCACCCTACGAGCAGTACTTC	CASSLAGYAPYEQYF
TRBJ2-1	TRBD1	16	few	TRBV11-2	TGTGCCAGCAGGCCTAGAGCCGGGACAGGCTACAATGAGCAGTTCTTC	CASRPRAGTGYNEQFF
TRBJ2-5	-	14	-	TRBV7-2	TGTGCCAGCAGCTTAGAGGGACGGCAAGAGACCCAGTACTTC	CASSLEGRQETQYF
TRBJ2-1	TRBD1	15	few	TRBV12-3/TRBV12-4	TGTGCCAGCAGCCGACCGGGACAGCCCTACAATGAGCAGTTCTTC	CASSRPGQPYNEQFF
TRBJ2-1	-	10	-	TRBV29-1	TGCAGCGTTAGAGGAGTTGAGCAGTTCTTC	CSVRGVEQFF
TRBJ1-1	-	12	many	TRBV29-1	TGCAGCGTTGCCGGGGGCCCAAATGAAGCTTTCTTT	CSVAGGPNEAFF
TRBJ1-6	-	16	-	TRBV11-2	TGTGCCAGCAGCTTAGAAGGTACAGGGCGCAATTCACCCCTCCACTTT	CASSLEGTGRNSPLHF
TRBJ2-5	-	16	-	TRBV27	TGTGCCAGCTCCCGCCTGGGGGTCCGGGGCACGGAGACCCAGTACTTC	CASSRLGVRGTETQYF
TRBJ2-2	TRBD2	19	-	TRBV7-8	TGTGCCAGCAGCTTAGCGTTACGGGGACTAGCGCCGGGGCCCGGGGAGCTGTTTTTT	CASSLALRGLAPGPGELFF
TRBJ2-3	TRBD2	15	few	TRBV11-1	TGTGCCAGCAGCCTGACTAGCGGATACACAGATACGCAGTATTTT	CASSLTSGYTDTQYF
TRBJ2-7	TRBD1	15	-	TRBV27	TGTGCCAGCAGTTTAAGGGGGCTTAATCACTACGAGCAGTACTTC	CASSLRGLNHYEQYF
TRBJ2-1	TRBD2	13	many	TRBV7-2	TGTGCCAGCTTGACTAGCAGGAACAATGAGCAGTTCTTC	CASLTSRNNEQFF
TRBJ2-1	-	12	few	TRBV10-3	TGTGCCATCACGGGACATACGAATGAGCAGTTCTTC	CAITGHTNEQFF